This is a list of T cell receptor beta chains from one sample in a study of neurological immune-mediated disorders. TCRdb redid the calling of the 5' RACE reads with MiXCR, one entry per CDR3 protein. The sample holds around 33,000 distinct CDR3 sequences; approximately 20% are singletons and the top ten take roughly 29%. Source material: CD4+ T cells from blood. These receptors originate from a man in his fifties with HTLV-1-associated myelopathy (HAM/TSP). The CDR3 runs from the conserved cysteine through the conserved F or W.

TRBV20-1 CSATPNQGAGDTQYF
TRBV7-2 CASSLGLAGHGYTF
TRBV3-1 CASSRDGGRSSYNEQFF
TRBV7-9 CASSSAGAPNQPQHF
TRBV5-1 CASSSYRQGGNTIYF
TRBV12-3/TRBV12-4 CASSFGGKGGYTF
TRBV20-1 CSARAGAIQETQYF
TRBV7-3 CASSFGGGEAFF
TRBV20-1 CSAPPGTGSYEQYF
TRBV5-1 CASSLVALNTGELFF